These T cell receptor beta chains were read from a single sample in a study of blood T cell repertoires in COVID-19. The method was immunoSEQ multiplex PCR; TCRdb's version includes in-frame clones alone and lacks a portion of them. This sample has about 270,000 clones, with more than 85% found just once. Sequencing input: PBMCs or T cells enriched from blood (not recorded which). These receptor sequences come from a man aged 35 to 55 who had been exposed to COVID-19. CDR3s include the opening cysteine and the closing phenylalanine or tryptophan. The D gene is left open where the match is weak. Where a row states a size, it is once, few, many or the class of an expanded clone; other rows omit it.

CDR3 length	D gene	V gene	J gene	clone size	CDR3 protein	CDR3 DNA
11	.	TRBV29-1	TRBJ2-7	.	CSVDLGGEQYF	TGCAGCGTTGATTTGGGAGGCGAGCAGTACTTC
19	TRBD2	TRBV15	TRBJ2-7	.	CATSADRRTGRTSSYEQYF	TGTGCCACCAGCGCCGACCGGCGGACGGGCAGGACTAGCTCCTACGAGCAGTACTTC
13	.	TRBV5-4	TRBJ2-7	.	CASSLAYSYEQYF	TGTGCCAGCAGCTTGGCCTACTCCTACGAGCAGTACTTC
15	.	TRBV28	TRBJ2-1	.	CASSPIEGSYNEQFF	TGTGCCAGCAGTCCGATCGAGGGCTCCTACAATGAGCAGTTCTTC
16	.	TRBV14	TRBJ1-1	.	CASNLIGSGMNTEAFF	TGTGCCAGCAACCTAATAGGGTCCGGGATGAACACTGAAGCTTTCTTT
18	TRBD1	TRBV23-1	TRBJ2-7	.	CASSQSGQHTDSSYEQYF	TGCGCCAGCAGTCAATCGGGACAGCATACTGATAGCTCCTACGAGCAGTACTTC
17	TRBD1	TRBV4-1	TRBJ1-5	.	CASSQGGQGVSNQPQHF	TGCGCCAGCAGCCAAGGGGGGCAGGGGGTTAGCAATCAGCCCCAGCATTTT
15	TRBD2	TRBV5-1	TRBJ2-5	.	CVPPAMGGGQETQYF	TGCGTCCCCCCCGCAATGGGCGGGGGTCAAGAGACCCAGTACTTC
12	.	TRBV28	TRBJ1-1	.	CASSGVNTEAFF	TGTGCCAGCAGCGGGGTGAACACTGAAGCTTTCTTT
12	TRBD2	TRBV12-3/TRBV12-4	TRBJ2-1	.	CASSLGRGEQFF	TGTGCCAGCAGTCTGGGGAGGGGTGAGCAGTTCTTC
15	.	TRBV21-1	TRBJ1-1	.	CASSNNRGENTEAFF	TGTGCCAGCAGCAATAATCGGGGAGAGAACACTGAAGCTTTCTTT
12	TRBD1	TRBV28	TRBJ1-2	once	CASRGQGSGYTF	TGTGCCAGCAGGGGACAGGGAAGCGGCTACACCTTC
14	TRBD2	TRBV5-1	TRBJ2-1	.	CASSFGGGDNEQFF	TGCGCCAGCAGCTTCGGCGGGGGTGACAATGAGCAGTTCTTC
18	TRBD2	TRBV5-6	TRBJ2-1	.	CASSPLYAGRSTGNEQFF	TGTGCCAGCAGCCCCCTGTATGCCGGGAGGAGTACTGGCAATGAGCAGTTCTTC
16	TRBD2	TRBV5-4	TRBJ2-7	few	CASSLEAGLAPYEQYF	TGTGCCAGCAGCTTGGAGGCGGGACTAGCTCCCTACGAGCAGTACTTC
16	.	TRBV28	TRBJ2-7	.	CASSLLLGGGRDEQYF	TGTGCCAGCAGTTTACTTCTAGGTGGAGGGCGGGACGAGCAGTACTTC